This T cell receptor (beta chain) was profiled in a study of blood T cell repertoires in COVID-19 (dated by TCRdb to about 2020). For the wider study: Samples covering the acute and convalescent phases of COVID-19 were provided by collaborators in the United States, Italy and Spain. Sample metadata almost always included a de-identified subject ID, COVID-19 status, age in years and sex. Samples were obtained from the ongoing ImmuneRACE study (first 160 participants) and from about 1,300 subjects provided by 6 global collaborators. The prospective study material was composed of cDNA or gDNA derived from T cells, B-cell-depleted T cells, or PBMCs. The dataset comprised deeply sampled blood TCRbeta repertoires from subjects exposed to, actively infected with, or recovered from COVID-19. The repertoires were released in a freely available public database meant as a resource for research on the immune response to SARS-CoV-2. Where available, HLA class I and class II types were taken from metadata supplied by the sample provider and were not determined by assay-based typing.

Here is what the overall study found, with its caveats: Clinical and demographic metadata were provided uncurated, with the amount varying by source and participant.

Collaborating institutions collected whole blood in K2EDTA tubes following their own protocols. Collaborator samples were shipped for TCRbeta analysis as frozen whole blood, isolated PBMCs, or DNA extracted from either sample type. TCRbeta CDR3 regions were amplified from genomic DNA using the immunoSEQ Assay, a bias-controlled multiplex PCR. For the original study's pipeline: Within the assay, amplification of reference gene primers was used to estimate how many nucleated cells each sample contained. To quantify the absolute abundance of each unique TCRbeta CDR3 rearrangement, sequence reads were collapsed and filtered. For each sample, productive Simpson clonality was calculated as the square root of Simpson's diversity index across productive rearrangements. TCRdb re-hosts the immuneACCESS table, in-frame sequences only. Its copies lack some clones; in the studies checked, an unresolved V gene accounts for under half of them, and the cause for the rest is not known. The V and J calls and the clone size are those of that table, but D and trimming were determined from the DNA. For this sample there are about 490,000 clones; 70% to 90% appear just once. 3% to 3.5% of the sample belongs to the ten largest clones.

On this clone itself: This receptor's antigen is unknown. Nothing much larger sits one base from this clone, and base qualities are not available.

The CDR3 goes from the cysteine to the phenylalanine over 13 residues. The sequence is cut down to CDR3 DNA, 39 bases in frame from base 1. V gives up 2 bases and J gives up 8 bases, and the segment between their germline ends measures 10 bases. CDR1 and CDR2, per the germline V gene, are SGHVS and FQNEAQ. The sequence came from a human donor in a cohort sampled during active COVID-19. Sequencing used peripheral blood. The V and J genes are TRBV7-8 and TRBJ2-1; no D segment can be confidently identified. The CDR3 corresponds to CASSLISLDEQFF. At the DNA level, the sequence is TGTGCCAGCAGCTTAATTAGCTTGGATGAGCAGTTCTTC.